The rows below give T cell receptor beta chains drawn from one sample of a study of blood T cell repertoires in COVID-19. TCRdb's table, derived via immunoSEQ multiplex PCR, lists solely in-frame clones and lacks some. The sample has about 250,000 clones; 88% are singletons. Sequenced input: peripheral blood. These receptors all come from an elderly man with acute or convalescent COVID-19. The conserved cysteine and the conserved F or W are not part of the CDR3 here. The D gene is left open where the match is weak. Not all rows give a size; the values are once, few, many and, for expanded clones, a class.

TRBV25-1,.,TRBJ2-6,TRBD1,ASSEGDRGTGANVLT
TRBV9,.,TRBJ2-2,.,ASSGGGGPGELF
TRBV7-3,few,TRBJ1-1,.,ASSLHPAGGGTEAF
TRBV11-2,.,TRBJ2-7,.,ASSQRPNWRYEQY
TRBV6-2/TRBV6-3,.,TRBJ2-3,TRBD2,ASSYVAGAPSGTDTQY
TRBV7-2,.,TRBJ2-1,TRBD2,ASSSNGLAGEQF
TRBV24-1,.,TRBJ2-6,.,ATMGLLGTGANVLT
TRBV3-1/TRBV3-2,.,TRBJ2-7,TRBD1,ASSQGSGGYEQY
TRBV5-8,.,TRBJ1-5,.,ASSLARDSNQPQH
TRBV5-1,few,TRBJ1-2,.,ASSGRGNYGYT
TRBV29-1,.,TRBJ1-2,.,SAVDSYYGYT
TRBV5-1,.,TRBJ2-4,.,ASSLGGGAKNIQY
TRBV11-2,.,TRBJ2-1,TRBD1,ASSLRTGDGEQF
TRBV19,.,TRBJ1-6,TRBD1,ASSLSGTVNSPLH
TRBV27,.,TRBJ1-5,TRBD1,ASSPGGGGDQPQH
TRBV11-3,.,TRBJ2-1,TRBD2,ASSLGKTSGGAAEQF
TRBV7-2,.,TRBJ1-3,.,ASSLGQAGNTIY
TRBV28,.,TRBJ1-5,TRBD1,ASSTWTGPSNQPQH
TRBV9,once,TRBJ2-7,TRBD1,ASSAGPGQGFYEQY
TRBV27,.,TRBJ2-2,TRBD1,ASSFGQGNTGELF
TRBV28,.,TRBJ2-6,TRBD1,ASKGGQGAPGANVLT
TRBV5-4,.,TRBJ2-1,.,ASSLGLANNEQF
TRBV27,.,TRBJ1-6,TRBD1,ASSPKPPGQGIGNSPLH
TRBV9,.,TRBJ1-2,.,ASSVAGDYGYT
TRBV15,.,TRBJ1-2,.,ATSRDDLRTSTDYGYT
TRBV28,.,TRBJ1-1,TRBD1,AARQGSEAF
TRBV11-2,.,TRBJ2-1,TRBD2,ASSLGFSGRAAWCEQF
TRBV2,few,TRBJ2-7,TRBD1,ASTQGVTYEQY
TRBV28,.,TRBJ2-7,TRBD1,ASSLYRGTYEQY
TRBV18,.,TRBJ2-3,.,ASSPRGSGSTDTQY
TRBV5-1,.,TRBJ2-2,TRBD2,ASSLRSGGASGELF
TRBV5-4,.,TRBJ2-6,.,ASSLAGGRSGANVLT
TRBV24-1,few,TRBJ2-1,TRBD1,ATSGQANNEQF
TRBV7-8,.,TRBJ1-4,.,ASSIRQSGEKLF
TRBV7-3,.,TRBJ2-1,.,ASSLRGIGNEQF
TRBV7-3,.,TRBJ2-7,TRBD1,ASSLGQEYEQY
TRBV6-5,.,TRBJ1-3,.,ASRMNRASDTIY
TRBV11-1,.,TRBJ2-3,TRBD1,ASRRTGTGSTDTQY
TRBV5-4,.,TRBJ2-3,TRBD1,ASSPGDRHTDTQY
TRBV6-5,.,TRBJ2-1,TRBD2,ASRTSGGQGEQF
TRBV25-1,few,TRBJ2-3,TRBD1,ASSDDRDGVTDTQY
TRBV3-1/TRBV3-2,.,TRBJ2-7,.,ASSQITGQAREGTRSYEQY